These 31 T cell receptor beta chains were all obtained from the same sample, sequenced in a study of shared clonotypes between healthy human individuals. Generated by immunoSEQ multiplex PCR, the TCRdb table keeps only in-frame clones and is missing some. The sample carries 1,500,000 or so clones, around 97% recorded once. The sequencing input was naive CD4+ T cells sorted from blood. Subset described: CD45RA+ positively selected. The receptors shown here come from a young man in good health.

The chain has TRBV18 and TRBJ2-1, with 11 nucleotides matching TRBD2. V dropped 3 bases and J dropped 7; count of bases not matched to a gene: 5. The length of the CDR3 is 15 residues. Germline CDR1 and CDR2: KGHSH and LQKENI. CDR3 nucleotides: TGTGCCAGCTCACCCGTTGCTAGCGGGAGGAATGAGCAGTTCTTC. It specifies CASSPVASGRNEQFF. The full variable domain, its missing parts supplied by reference TRBV18 and TRBJ2-1, is NAGVMQNPRHLVRRRGQEARLRCSPMKGHSHVYWYRQLPEEGLKFMVYLQKENIIDESGMPKERFSAEFPKEGPSILRIQQVVRGDSAAYFCASSPVASGRNEQFFGPGTRLTVL.

This clone was recorded once. In nucleotides, the CDR3 is TGTGCCAGCAGTACCATGGGGGATACGCAGTATTTT. Encoded protein: CASSTMGDTQYF. The chain is built from TRBV7-2 and TRBJ2-3; no definite D call. Trimming stripped 6 bases from V and 6 bases from J, with 10 bases between. From germline, CDR1 is SGHTA and CDR2 FQGNSA. This CDR3 has 12 residues.

The rearrangement uses TRBV29-1 and TRBJ1-4, with 7 bases identical to TRBD1. Germline V gene sequence: CDR1 SQVTM, CDR2 ANQGSEA. Trimming cost V 4 bases and J 0 bases; bases outside gene matches: 8. This CDR3 is built from 16 residues. CDR3 protein: CSVGSGTVTTNEKLFF. The CDR3 DNA sequence: TGCAGCGTTGGCTCCGGGACAGTAACAACTAATGAAAAACTGTTTTTT.

This rearrangement joins TRBV6-1 to TRBJ2-1, with 7 bases identical to TRBD2. The CDR3 runs 15 residues. Germline-derived CDR1 and CDR2 are MNHNS and SASEGT. J gave up 3 bases and V 8 bases, and 10 bases lay outside the gene matches. CDR3 nucleotide sequence: TGTGCCAGCTTTCGGCGGGAGAAGGGCTACAATGAGCAGTTCTTC. This gives the protein CASFRREKGYNEQFF.

The V and J genes are TRBV9 and TRBJ2-5; 8 bases match TRBD2. With 0 bases clipped from V and 5 bases from J, the junction kept 9 bases outside the gene matches. CDR3 size: 16 residues. Germline V gene lookup returns CDR1 SGDLS and CDR2 YYNGEE. The CDR3 reads CASSVGWEKRGETQYF. The CDR3 nucleotides are TGTGCCAGCAGCGTAGGGTGGGAGAAGCGGGGGGAGACCCAGTACTTC.

The chain links TRBV28 to TRBJ2-7, with TRBD2 identical over 11 bases. The CDR3 loop spans 18 amino acids. Germline values: CDR1 MDHEN, CDR2 SYDVKM. V dropped 7 bases and J dropped 4; count of bases not matched to a gene: 18. The CDR3 DNA sequence: TGTGCCAGCATGCCCTGGGGCCTACTAGCGGGAGACCCTTACGAGCAGTACTTC. Its translation is CASMPWGLLAGDPYEQYF.

Comments on this clone: Other nucleotide sequences in the sample specify the same CDR3. The chain employs TRBV6-1 and TRBJ2-7; 9 bases are shared with TRBD2. This CDR3 contains 14 residues. The trim removed 3 bases at V and 6 bases at J, leaving 6 bases unmatched. The V gene's germline CDR1 is MNHNS and CDR2 SASEGT. The CDR3 sequence: CASSELAGVGEQYF. The CDR3 DNA follows: TGTGCCAGCAGTGAGTTAGCGGGAGTCGGCGAGCAGTACTTC.

The V and J genes are TRBV6-1 and TRBJ2-5; 8 bases fit TRBD1. CDR3 length: 13 residues. The germline gives CDR1 MNHNS, CDR2 SASEGT. Losses at the gene ends were 5 bases for V and 5 bases for J; bases not matched to a gene: 4. This CDR3 is CASSRQGRETQYF. The CDR3 coding sequence is TGTGCCAGCAGTCGACAGGGGAGGGAGACCCAGTACTTC.

CDR3 coding DNA: TGTGCCAGCAGCTTTTGGGCGAACACCGGGGAGCTGTTTTTT. Translated: CASSFWANTGELFF. The rearrangement joins TRBV6-4 to TRBJ2-2; no clear D gene. The CDR3 is 14 amino acids. CDR1 and CDR2 from the germline V gene are MRHNA and SNTAGT. V was trimmed by 6 bases and J by 0 bases, leaving 8 bases between them.

This clone was picked up one time. This chain uses TRBV6-5 with TRBJ2-7; D is perhaps TRBD1 (6 bases). In germline, CDR1 is MNHEY, CDR2 SVGAGI. The CDR3 is 14 residues long. Trimming stripped 5 bases from V and 1 base from J, with 12 bases between. The CDR3 protein is CASSDRIFSYEQYF. In nucleotides, the CDR3 is TGTGCCAGCAGTGACAGGATTTTTTCCTACGAGCAGTACTTC.

The chain employs TRBV10-2 and TRBJ1-3; no reliable D call. Between the trimmed V and J ends, which lost 4 bases and 5 bases, there was a span of 6 bases. The CDR3 has 12 residues. Germline CDR1 reads WSHSY; CDR2 reads SAAADI. The CDR3 coding sequence is TGCGCCAGCAGTGCCACAAGAAACACCATATATTTT. The encoded protein is CASSATRNTIYF.

The V call is TRBV12-5, the J call TRBJ2-1; TRBD2 matches 9 bases. The CDR3 is 21 amino acids. Germline loops: CDR1 LGHNT, CDR2 FRNRAP. Trimming cost V 5 bases and J 8 bases; bases outside gene matches: 28. CDR3 protein: CASGPSGSPLAGERVVYEQFF. The CDR3 DNA reads TGTGCTAGTGGTCCTTCGGGGAGCCCTTTAGCGGGAGAGAGGGTAGTGTATGAGCAGTTCTTC.

This chain links TRBV29-1 with TRBJ1-4; D uncertain. This CDR3 comprises 12 residues. Per the germline V gene, CDR1 is SQVTM and CDR2 is ANQGSEA. V lost 7 bases, J lost 3 bases, and 9 bases lay in between. The CDR3 is CSGRVANEKLFF. DNA for the CDR3: TGCAGCGGGAGGGTTGCTAATGAAAAACTGTTTTTT.

This chain joins TRBV6-1 and TRBJ1-2; TRBD1 aligns across 7 bases. The germline gives CDR1 MNHNS, CDR2 SASEGT. The CDR3 contains 15 residues. V shed 4 bases and J 4 bases; nucleotides not matched to a gene: 9. Here the CDR3 DNA reads TGTGCCAGCAGTGCCGGCAGGGGGTTTATCTATGGCTACACCTTC. Protein: CASSAGRGFIYGYTF.

The rearrangement uses TRBV28 and TRBJ1-1, with a tentative D call TRBD1 (5 bases). The V end was cut by 3 bases, the J end by 13 bases, with 21 bases between. This CDR3 spans 14 amino acids. Germline V gene data show CDR1 as MDHEN and CDR2 as SYDVKM. CDR3 DNA sequence: TGTGCCAGCAGTTTGCTGGTAGGGGCCGGCGGTATTTTCTTT. Amino acids: CASSLLVGAGGIFF.

The chain carries TRBV11-2 and TRBJ2-7; TRBD1 agrees at 9 bases. Germline CDR1 is SGHAT and CDR2 is FQNNGV. J lost 6 bases, V lost 4 bases, and 10 bases had no gene match. This CDR3 spans 15 amino acids. The CDR3 coding sequence is TGTGCCAGCAGCTCGAACAGGGGGCGGGTCCGCGAGCAGTACTTC. Amino acids: CASSSNRGRVREQYF.

The rearrangement joins TRBV5-5 to TRBJ2-2, with 10 bases fitting TRBD2. The CDR3 has 15 amino acids. The germline V gene has CDR1 SGHKS and CDR2 YYEKEE (reference sequence). Germline trimming cut 5 bases from V and 7 bases from J; bases unmatched to any gene: 8. The CDR3 coding sequence is TGTGCCAGCAGTTCAAGCGGGAGGGCGGTCGGGGAGCTGTTTTTT. Its protein product is CASSSSGRAVGELFF.

The rearrangement uses TRBV5-1 and TRBJ2-3; D may be TRBD1 (5 bases). The ends were cut back, 4 bases at V and 0 bases at J, with 12 bases in the middle. The CDR3 covers 15 residues. Germline V gene data show CDR1 as SGHRS and CDR2 as YFSETQ. Here the CDR3 DNA reads TGCGCCAGCAGCAAGGATAGGGGTAGCACAGATACGCAGTATTTT. Its protein is CASSKDRGSTDTQYF.

The chain links TRBV10-2 to TRBJ1-3, with D uncertain. The germline CDR1 and CDR2 sequences are WSHSY and SAAADI. The V end was cut by 0 bases, the J end by 4 bases, with 4 bases between. This CDR3 contains 13 residues. This CDR3 is CASSESAGNTIYF. CDR3 DNA sequence: TGCGCCAGCAGTGAGTCGGCCGGAAACACCATATATTTT.

The rearrangement joins TRBV12-5 to TRBJ1-5, with D perhaps matching TRBD1 (6 bases). The CDR3 has 16 residues. The V gene lost 5 bases and the J gene lost 5 bases, with 19 bases spanning the gap. CDR1 is LGHNT, CDR2 FRNRAP, per germline. For the CDR3, the DNA is TGTGCTAGTGGTGGCCCCGGGGGGGGCGTACATCAGCCCCAGCATTTT. Translated: CASGGPGGGVHQPQHF.

This clone has only one observation. The V gene is TRBV7-2, the J gene TRBJ1-4; D remains unclear. This CDR3 region has 14 residues. Trimming removed 6 bases from V and 7 bases from J, with 15 bases in between. Germline CDR1 SGHTA, CDR2 FQGNSA. The CDR3 region has the DNA TGTGCCAGCAGTTTGACCACAAGGAGTGAAAAACTGTTTTTT. Its translation: CASSLTTRSEKLFF.

With regard to this clone: Within the sample, other DNA sequences also encode this same CDR3. The chain is built from TRBV19 and TRBJ2-7, with 10 positions matching TRBD1. Trimming took 4 bases from V and 4 from J; bases not matched to a gene: 1. Germline V CDR1 and CDR2: LNHDA, SQIVND (reference sequence). The length of the CDR3 is 13 residues. The CDR3 sequence: CASSRTGGYEQYF. CDR3 bases: TGTGCCAGTAGTAGGACAGGGGGATACGAGCAGTACTTC.

V usage is TRBV11-3 and J usage is TRBJ2-7; D call uncertain. V lost 5 bases and J lost 5, with 19 bases in between. In germline, CDR1 is SGHNT, CDR2 YENEEA. The CDR3 extends over 15 amino acids. The CDR3 reads CASSPSLGRPDEQYF. DNA of the CDR3: TGTGCCAGCAGCCCTTCCTTAGGACGGCCGGACGAGCAGTACTTC.

This chain joins TRBV29-1 and TRBJ2-3; D is ambiguous. CDR1 and CDR2 from the germline V gene are SQVTM and ANQGSEA. V gave up 1 base and J gave up 10 bases, with 9 bases separating them. The CDR3 runs 11 residues. DNA for the CDR3: TGCAGCGTTGAAGTAGGGTGGGCGCAGTATTTT. Its translation is CSVEVGWAQYF.

The chain joins TRBV9 to TRBJ2-7; 10 nucleotides match TRBD2. The CDR3 totals 17 residues. Germline V lookup: CDR1 SGDLS, CDR2 YYNGEE. The trim removed 4 bases at V and 6 bases at J, leaving 16 bases unmatched. For the CDR3, the DNA is TGTGCCAGCAGCCCACACCTCAGCGGGAGGGAGATAGGCGAGCAGTACTTC. Translated, it gives CASSPHLSGREIGEQYF.

The genes are TRBV28 and TRBJ2-1; the match to TRBD1 covers 12 bases. The CDR3 runs 16 residues. V was pared by 5 bases and J by 8 bases, with 10 bases of the junction left unmatched. CDR1 MDHEN and CDR2 SYDVKM come from the germline V gene. The CDR3 sequence: CASSTTGQGAKDEQFF. CDR3 sequence (DNA): TGTGCCAGCAGTACCACGGGACAGGGGGCGAAAGATGAGCAGTTCTTC.

The chain uses TRBV7-2 and TRBJ2-1, with TRBD1 matching 12 bases. V was pared by 5 bases and J by 7 bases, with 9 bases of the junction left unmatched. Germline-derived CDR1 and CDR2 are SGHTA and FQGNSA. This CDR3 contains 16 residues. The CDR3 reads CASSPPGQGARNEQFF. The DNA of the CDR3 is TGTGCCAGCAGCCCACCGGGACAGGGGGCGAGGAATGAGCAGTTCTTC.

The J gene is TRBJ2-3, the V gene TRBV5-1; TRBD2 matches at 13 bases. J lost 3 bases, V lost 0 bases, and 4 bases had no gene match. The CDR3 is 17 residues long. Germline loops: CDR1 SGHRS, CDR2 YFSETQ. The CDR3 reads CASSLDTSGRATDTQYF. CDR3 nucleotides: TGCGCCAGCAGCTTGGACACTAGCGGGAGGGCGACAGATACGCAGTATTTT.

The chain links TRBV27 to TRBJ2-5, with 12 bases aligning to TRBD2. The V gene's germline CDR1 is MNHEY and CDR2 SMNVEV (reference sequence). With 3 bases clipped from V and 1 base from J, the junction kept 6 bases outside the gene matches. The CDR3 length is 17 residues. The CDR3 DNA sequence: TGTGCCAGCAGTTTCTCGGGACTAGCGGGCTTCCAAGAGACCCAGTACTTC. Translating gives CASSFSGLAGFQETQYF.

The chain couples TRBV9 to TRBJ1-1; TRBD1 might be the D (6 bases). This CDR3 has 12 amino acids. V lost 0 bases, J lost 7 bases, and 7 bases lay in between. Per germline, CDR1 SGDLS and CDR2 YYNGEE. CDR3 nucleotide sequence: TGTGCCAGCAGCGTAGTCAGGGGTGAAGCTTTCTTT. It specifies CASSVVRGEAFF.

The chain carries TRBV9 and TRBJ2-1; 12 nucleotides line up with TRBD1. CDR1 is SGDLS and CDR2 is YYNGEE in the germline V gene. V lost 3 bases to trimming and J lost 7 bases; unmatched junction nucleotides: 8. The CDR3 consists of 16 residues. CDR3 sequence reads: CASSATGTGGYNEQFF. CDR3 coding DNA: TGTGCCAGCAGCGCGACCGGGACAGGGGGCTATAATGAGCAGTTCTTC.